These T cell receptor beta chains were read from a single sample in a study of blood T cell repertoires in COVID-19. Using immunoSEQ multiplex PCR, the repertoire was profiled, and TCRdb retains in-frame clones only, with some absent. The table lists around 250,000 clones, approximately 85% of them singletons, with approximately 2% in the top ten. The sequenced sample consisted of PBMCs or T cells enriched from blood (not recorded which). The receptors shown here come from a woman in her forties or fifties who had recovered from COVID-19. CDR3s include the opening cysteine and the closing phenylalanine or tryptophan. Clone size, where shown, is once, few, many, or a class for clones that have expanded.

length | J | V | size | CDR3
16 | TRBJ1-4 | TRBV11-1 | NA | CASSPRRRGPNEKLFF
17 | TRBJ2-1 | TRBV3-1/TRBV3-2 | NA | CASSQVVGGPFLNEQFF
16 | TRBJ2-7 | TRBV19 | NA | CATARDSFPSAYEQYF
16 | TRBJ2-3 | TRBV5-4 | once | CASSFTSGSGTDTQYF
13 | TRBJ2-2 | TRBV29-1 | NA | CSVGPQGGGELFF
13 | TRBJ2-1 | TRBV15 | NA | CATSREGRLEQFF
14 | TRBJ1-2 | TRBV30 | NA | CAWSVGHIPYGYTF
12 | TRBJ2-2 | TRBV11-3 | NA | CASSGEAGELFF
15 | TRBJ1-6 | TRBV7-2 | few | CASSPGQGGYSPLHF
15 | TRBJ2-1 | TRBV6-5 | NA | CASRHLAGSHNEQFF
11 | TRBJ1-1 | TRBV29-1 | NA | CAGTGGEKAFF
11 | TRBJ2-7 | TRBV29-1 | NA | CSVETGYEQYF
14 | TRBJ2-1 | TRBV11-3 | NA | CASSLASADNEQFF
11 | TRBJ1-1 | TRBV6-5 | NA | CASIAPGEAFF
12 | TRBJ2-5 | TRBV9 | NA | CASSLNRGPQYF
14 | TRBJ1-2 | TRBV28 | NA | CASNTQGSSYGYTF
16 | TRBJ2-7 | TRBV28 | few | CASSLTPSGSSYEQYF
16 | TRBJ2-7 | TRBV6-5 | NA | CASSSLPTSGRAEQYF
15 | TRBJ2-7 | TRBV5-1 | NA | CASRALAANSYEQYF
18 | TRBJ2-5 | TRBV5-1 | NA | CASSFEGVAGVFQETQYF
11 | TRBJ1-1 | TRBV7-9 | NA | CASSSLGEAFF
13 | TRBJ1-1 | TRBV29-1 | few | CSVEGGGFTEAFF
15 | TRBJ2-7 | TRBV23-1 | NA | CASSQPMQGFYEQYF
15 | TRBJ2-5 | TRBV7-3 | once | CASSLDNRGPETQYF
15 | TRBJ2-2 | TRBV3-1/TRBV3-2 | NA | CASSRLAANTGELFF
18 | TRBJ2-5 | TRBV21-1 | NA | CASSKGLYGTGGKETQYF
15 | TRBJ2-5 | TRBV28 | NA | CASRRAGPQHRPQYF
14 | TRBJ1-2 | TRBV5-1 | NA | CASSLGSGGRGYTF
19 | TRBJ2-2 | TRBV24-1 | NA | CATSERNPGERANTGELFF
15 | TRBJ2-7 | TRBV14 | NA | CASSPPGSNAYEQYF
14 | TRBJ1-2 | TRBV7-2 | few | CASSARQGASGYTF
13 | TRBJ2-5 | TRBV20-1 | NA | CSASWPSQETQYF
12 | TRBJ2-5 | TRBV7-8 | NA | CASSFRQETQYF
13 | TRBJ1-3 | TRBV3-1/TRBV3-2 | NA | CASSSQKGNTIYF
19 | TRBJ2-2 | TRBV23-1 | NA | CASSQFLGPGLAGDGELFF
15 | TRBJ2-3 | TRBV9 | NA | CASKKGQGSTDTQYF
17 | TRBJ2-1 | TRBV4-1 | NA | CASSQHARSGRGNEQFF
16 | TRBJ2-7 | TRBV7-8 | NA | CASSVLQGPPGYEQYF
16 | TRBJ2-3 | TRBV5-4 | NA | CASSLVRGQGTDTQYF
17 | TRBJ1-5 | TRBV28 | NA | CASSLSRWGVSNQPQHF
15 | TRBJ2-2 | TRBV2 | NA | CASSKQGANTGELFF
15 | TRBJ2-7 | TRBV5-4 | NA | CASSAPGAGYYEQYF
17 | TRBJ2-3 | TRBV20-1 | NA | CSASGTSGRALEDTQYF
16 | TRBJ2-1 | TRBV5-1 | NA | CASSRGGGITYNEQFF
17 | TRBJ2-7 | TRBV7-2 | NA | CASSLGRDRGGRSEQYF
14 | TRBJ1-5 | TRBV28 | NA | CASSFYRGLQPQHF
17 | TRBJ2-1 | TRBV28 | NA | CASSLGSAGNDYNEQFF
15 | TRBJ2-3 | TRBV5-1 | NA | CASSLAQGVTDTQYF
14 | TRBJ1-1 | TRBV19 | NA | CASRSRVLNTEAFF
18 | TRBJ1-5 | TRBV21-1 | NA | CASSNKRRGPVFNQPQHF
14 | TRBJ2-3 | TRBV5-1 | NA | CASSSGDPTDTQYF
16 | TRBJ2-1 | TRBV5-4 | NA | CASSPGTSGDYNEQFF
16 | TRBJ2-1 | TRBV5-1 | NA | CASSHKLAGGNNEQFF
16 | TRBJ2-2 | TRBV5-1 | few | CASSLRTGGDTGELFF
17 | TRBJ2-2 | TRBV25-1 | NA | CASSESTREISTGELFF
16 | TRBJ2-1 | TRBV9 | NA | CASSWVSGSSSNEQFF
11 | TRBJ1-2 | TRBV7-9 | NA | CASSLSRGYTF